A selection of T cell receptor beta chains follows, all from one sample in a study of blood T cell repertoires in COVID-19. The method was immunoSEQ multiplex PCR; TCRdb's version includes in-frame clones alone and lacks a portion of them. The repertoire holds roughly 130,000 clones, with roughly 80% as singletons. The sequencing sample was made of peripheral blood. These receptors all come from a woman aged 70-85 years with COVID-19, enrolled during active disease. The CDR3 runs from the conserved cysteine through the conserved F or W. A D gene is named only where the DNA matches it firmly. A row's size may be missing; if present it is once, few, many or a size class.

cdr3_aa cdr3_nt j_call v_call clone_size d_call
CAWSVQGKSPLHF TGTGCCTGGAGTGTACAGGGTAAATCACCCCTCCACTTT TRBJ1-6 TRBV30 NA NA
CASSAEEEMYGYTF TGCGCCAGCAGCGCAGAGGAGGAGATGTATGGCTACACCTTC TRBJ1-2 TRBV5-1 once NA
CASSYSTATYNEQFF TGTGCCAGCAGTTACTCGACAGCGACCTACAATGAGCAGTTCTTC TRBJ2-1 TRBV6-2/TRBV6-3 NA NA
CAWSPWGGTEAFF TGTGCCTGGAGTCCCTGGGGGGGCACTGAAGCTTTCTTT TRBJ1-1 TRBV30 NA NA
CAISGTEGAFF TGTGCCATCAGTGGGACAGAGGGAGCTTTCTTT TRBJ1-1 TRBV10-3 NA NA
CASSPPYPSPTNEKLFF TGCGCCAGCAGCCCCCCCTACCCCTCTCCAACTAATGAAAAACTGTTTTTT TRBJ1-4 TRBV23-1 NA NA
CASSPAGASGAETQYF TGCGCCAGCAGCCCCGCCGGGGCTAGCGGGGCCGAGACCCAGTACTTC TRBJ2-5 TRBV4-1 NA TRBD2
CASSSSPDQPQHF TGTGCCAGCAGTTCAAGTCCGGATCAGCCCCAGCATTTT TRBJ1-5 TRBV6-6 NA NA
CASSPLFLNYGYTF TGTGCCAGTAGCCCGTTGTTTTTGAACTATGGCTACACCTTC TRBJ1-2 TRBV19 NA NA
CASRSFRRTGKSVDTIYF TGCGCCAGCAGATCCTTCCGGAGGACAGGGAAGAGTGTGGACACCATATATTTT TRBJ1-3 TRBV10-1 few TRBD1
CASSRYPQGRNYGYTF TGTGCCAGCAGCCGATACCCACAGGGTCGGAACTATGGCTACACCTTC TRBJ1-2 TRBV14 NA NA
CASSKTVIGEQFF TGTGCCAGCAGCAAGACAGTGATAGGTGAGCAGTTCTTC TRBJ2-1 TRBV11-3 NA NA
CASKARRTNQPQHF TGTGCCAGTAAGGCTAGGAGGACTAATCAGCCCCAGCATTTT TRBJ1-5 TRBV19 NA NA
CASSESGGGSYNEQFF TGTGCCAGCAGTGAATCTGGCGGGGGTTCATACAATGAGCAGTTCTTC TRBJ2-1 TRBV6-1 NA TRBD2
CASSFWSLTVYEQYF TGTGCCAGCAGCTTTTGGTCTTTAACGGTCTACGAGCAGTACTTC TRBJ2-7 TRBV5-4 NA NA
CASSSVSGYGYTF TGTGCCAGCAGCTCAGTATCGGGGTATGGCTACACCTTC TRBJ1-2 TRBV7-2 NA NA
CASSRGRGTYEQYF TGTGCCAGCAGCCGGGGCCGGGGGACCTACGAGCAGTACTTC TRBJ2-7 TRBV5-4 NA NA
CASSVLLNQPQHF TGCGCCAGCAGTGTACTGCTGAATCAGCCCCAGCATTTT TRBJ1-5 TRBV10-2 few NA
CAWSPRQGGYTF TGTGCCTGGAGTCCTCGACAGGGGGGCTACACCTTC TRBJ1-2 TRBV30 NA TRBD1
CASSLSAFRQNHGYTF TGTGCCAGCAGTTTATCCGCCTTTCGACAGAACCATGGCTACACCTTC TRBJ1-2 TRBV28 NA NA
CSVEDRGTADIGQYF TGCAGCGTTGAAGATAGGGGGACGGCTGATATTGGGCAGTACTTC TRBJ2-7 TRBV29-1 NA NA
CASSRGDSSAQFF TGTGCCAGCAGCCGTGGGGACTCCTCTGCGCAGTTCTTC TRBJ2-1 TRBV4-2 NA NA
CASSSLPSGYTDTQYF TGTGCCAGCAGCTCTTTACCCAGCGGGTACACAGATACGCAGTATTTT TRBJ2-3 TRBV9 NA NA
CASGGQGATDTQYF TGTGCCAGCGGGGGACAGGGGGCAACAGATACGCAGTATTTT TRBJ2-3 TRBV2 NA TRBD1
CASSPGLAGPSSYNEQFF TGTGCCAGTAGTCCGGGACTAGCGGGGCCATCTTCCTACAATGAGCAGTTCTTC TRBJ2-1 TRBV19 NA TRBD2
CASSGDRGGWTEAFF TGCGCCAGCAGCGGCGACAGGGGTGGATGGACTGAAGCTTTCTTT TRBJ1-1 TRBV5-1 once TRBD1
CASSLDRGNTGELFF TGCGCCAGCAGCCTGGACAGGGGGAACACCGGGGAGCTGTTTTTT TRBJ2-2 TRBV5-1 NA TRBD1
CASSIGQGNQPQHF TGTGCCAGTAGTATAGGACAGGGGAATCAGCCCCAGCATTTT TRBJ1-5 TRBV19 NA TRBD1
CAISRTVQGANTEAFF TGTGCCATCAGCCGGACTGTACAGGGGGCGAACACTGAAGCTTTCTTT TRBJ1-1 TRBV10-3 NA TRBD1
CASRQQGGAGTEAFF TGTGCCAGCAGGCAGCAAGGGGGCGCAGGCACTGAAGCTTTCTTT TRBJ1-1 TRBV6-4 once TRBD1
CASSPQGYNTEAFF TGTGCCAGCAGCCCCCAGGGATATAACACTGAAGCTTTCTTT TRBJ1-1 TRBV3-1/TRBV3-2 NA NA
CASSLERLTNEQFF TGTGCCAGCAGCTTAGAGAGGCTAACCAATGAGCAGTTCTTC TRBJ2-1 TRBV7-9 NA NA
CASSLQRSNTGELFF TGTGCCAGCAGCTTGCAACGGAGCAACACCGGGGAGCTGTTTTTT TRBJ2-2 TRBV7-8 NA NA
CASSTDYGYTF TGTGCCAGCTCGACAGACTATGGCTACACCTTC TRBJ1-2 TRBV5-6 NA NA
CASTSQAYSNQPQHF TGTGCCAGCACCTCACAGGCCTATAGCAATCAGCCCCAGCATTTT TRBJ1-5 TRBV7-2 NA NA
CASSLGGGSNQPQHF TGTGCCAGCAGCTTGGGAGGGGGAAGCAATCAGCCCCAGCATTTT TRBJ1-5 TRBV5-4 few NA
CASSLGRGDTQYF TGTGCCAGCAGTTTGGGTAGAGGGGATACGCAGTATTTT TRBJ2-3 TRBV27 NA NA
CSASTGGEGTQYF TGCAGTGCTAGTACGGGGGGAGAAGGTACGCAGTATTTT TRBJ2-3 TRBV20-1 NA TRBD2
CASSETGSYNEQFF TGCGCCAGCAGTGAAACAGGTTCCTACAATGAGCAGTTCTTC TRBJ2-1 TRBV10-2 NA NA
CASRQGAASNYGYTF TGTGCCAGTCGACAGGGGGCAGCGTCTAACTATGGCTACACCTTC TRBJ1-2 TRBV9 NA TRBD1
CSVVGAANTEAFF TGCAGCGTTGTGGGGGCAGCGAACACTGAAGCTTTCTTT TRBJ1-1 TRBV29-1 few NA
CSVDSGGAFF TGCAGCGTTGATAGCGGGGGAGCTTTCTTT TRBJ1-1 TRBV29-1 NA NA
CASSTTSMNTEAFF TGTGCCAGTAGTACAACTTCAATGAACACTGAAGCTTTCTTT TRBJ1-1 TRBV19 few NA
CASSFSSGELFF TGTGCCAGCAGCTTTTCCTCCGGGGAGCTGTTTTTT TRBJ2-2 TRBV7-9 NA NA
CASRPGGSYEQYF TGTGCCAGCAGGCCTGGGGGGAGCTACGAGCAGTACTTC TRBJ2-7 TRBV5-4 NA NA
CASRLVGTGAEAFF TGTGCCAGCAGACTCGTAGGGACAGGCGCTGAAGCTTTCTTT TRBJ1-1 TRBV5-6 NA TRBD1
CASSNNRVAQQTQYF TGTGCCAGCAGTAATAACAGGGTCGCCCAGCAGACCCAGTACTTC TRBJ2-5 TRBV14 NA NA
CATSDYNARTDTQYF TGTGCCACCAGTGATTATAACGCCAGGACAGATACGCAGTATTTT TRBJ2-3 TRBV24-1 NA NA
CAWSHRTGGSAETQYF TGTGCCTGGAGTCACCGGACAGGGGGCTCCGCGGAGACCCAGTACTTC TRBJ2-5 TRBV30 NA TRBD1